The clone carrying this T cell receptor beta chain was counted many times. Sequencing libraries for TCR beta were prepared with iRepertoire HTBI primers and Arm-PCR of CDR3 regions. TCRdb redid the calling of the multiplex PCR reads with MiXCR, one entry per CDR3 protein. The sample consists of approximately 310,000 distinct CDR3 sequences, 18% of them appearing once. The data stem from a study of regulatory T cells in long-lasting Graves disease. Time point specified: newly diagnosed GD, antithyroid drugs for less than 3 months. Making the TCR library involved RNA that had been extracted from PBMCs. Around 9.1 milliliters of peripheral blood were drawn into EDTA tubes. V lost 5 bases to trimming and J lost 0 bases, with 11 bases between them. This CDR3 has 15 amino acids.

This chain links TRBV12-3 or TRBV12-4 with TRBJ1-5; TRBD1 is a possible D gene (6 bases). The source of this sequence is a female donor with Graves disease. Sequenced material: peripheral blood mononuclear cells (PBMCs), taken at new diagnosis, from a patient treated with antithyroid drugs. The chain's CDR3 is CASSPGAGSNQPQHF. The CDR3 DNA is TGTGCCAGCAGTCCAGGGGCTGGTAGCAATCAGCCCCAGCATTTT.